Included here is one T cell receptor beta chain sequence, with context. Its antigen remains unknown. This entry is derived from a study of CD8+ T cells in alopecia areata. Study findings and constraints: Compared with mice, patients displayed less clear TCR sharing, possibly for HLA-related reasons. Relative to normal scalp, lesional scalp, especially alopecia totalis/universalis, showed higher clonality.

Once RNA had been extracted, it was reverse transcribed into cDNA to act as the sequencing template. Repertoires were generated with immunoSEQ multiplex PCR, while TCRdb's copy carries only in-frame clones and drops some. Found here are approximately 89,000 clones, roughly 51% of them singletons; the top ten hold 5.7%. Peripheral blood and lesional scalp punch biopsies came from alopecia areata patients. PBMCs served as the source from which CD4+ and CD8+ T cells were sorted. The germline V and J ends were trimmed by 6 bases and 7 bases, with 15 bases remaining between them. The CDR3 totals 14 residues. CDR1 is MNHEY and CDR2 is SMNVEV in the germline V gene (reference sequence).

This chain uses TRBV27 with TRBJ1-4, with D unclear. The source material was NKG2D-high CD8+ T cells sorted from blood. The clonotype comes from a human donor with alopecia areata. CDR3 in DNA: TGTGCCAGCAGCCAAAGCCCCCTCCCTGAAAAACTGTTTTTT. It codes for CASSQSPLPEKLFF.